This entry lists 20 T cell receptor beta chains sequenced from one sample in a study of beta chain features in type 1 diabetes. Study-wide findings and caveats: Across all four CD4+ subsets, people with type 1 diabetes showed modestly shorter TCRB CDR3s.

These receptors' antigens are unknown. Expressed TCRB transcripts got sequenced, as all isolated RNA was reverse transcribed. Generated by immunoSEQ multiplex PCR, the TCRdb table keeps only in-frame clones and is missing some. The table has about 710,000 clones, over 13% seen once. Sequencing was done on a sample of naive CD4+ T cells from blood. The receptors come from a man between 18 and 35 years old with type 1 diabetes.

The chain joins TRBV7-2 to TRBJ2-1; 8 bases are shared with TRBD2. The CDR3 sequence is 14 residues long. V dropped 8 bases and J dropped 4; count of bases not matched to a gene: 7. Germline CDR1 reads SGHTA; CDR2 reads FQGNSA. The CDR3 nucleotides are TGTGCCAGCCACTTAACTAGCGGATACAATGAGCAGTTCTTC. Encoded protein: CASHLTSGYNEQFF.

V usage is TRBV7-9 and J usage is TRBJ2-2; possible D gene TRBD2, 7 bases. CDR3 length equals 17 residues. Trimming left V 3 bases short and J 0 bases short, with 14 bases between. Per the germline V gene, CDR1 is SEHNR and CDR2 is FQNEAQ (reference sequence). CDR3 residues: CASSFGGGRTNTGELFF. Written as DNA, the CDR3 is TGTGCCAGCAGCTTCGGCGGGGGCCGAACGAACACCGGGGAGCTGTTTTTT.

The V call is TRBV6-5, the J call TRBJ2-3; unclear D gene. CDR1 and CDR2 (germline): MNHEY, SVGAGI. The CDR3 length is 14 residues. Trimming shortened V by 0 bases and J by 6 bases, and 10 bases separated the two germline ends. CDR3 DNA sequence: TGTGCCAGCAGTTACTCGACGATCGTGGATACGCAGTATTTT. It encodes CASSYSTIVDTQYF.

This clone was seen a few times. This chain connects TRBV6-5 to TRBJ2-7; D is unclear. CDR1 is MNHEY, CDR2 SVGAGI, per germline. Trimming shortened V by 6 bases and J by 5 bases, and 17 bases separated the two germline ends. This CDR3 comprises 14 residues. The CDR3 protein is CASRSTGPLHEQYF. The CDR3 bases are TGTGCCAGCAGATCCACCGGCCCCCTTCACGAGCAGTACTTC.

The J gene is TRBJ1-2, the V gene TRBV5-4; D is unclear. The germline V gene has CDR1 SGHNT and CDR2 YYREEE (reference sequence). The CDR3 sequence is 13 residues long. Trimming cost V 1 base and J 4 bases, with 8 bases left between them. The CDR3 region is CASSLRATYGYTF. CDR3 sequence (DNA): TGTGCCAGCAGCTTGCGGGCGACCTATGGCTACACCTTC.

The CDR3 spells CASSEFEGHLFRLFF. The CDR3 DNA is TGTGCCAGCAGTGAGTTTGAAGGACACCTATTTAGGCTGTTTTTT. This chain joins TRBV2 and TRBJ1-4, with D perhaps matching TRBD1 (5 bases). V was shortened by 3 bases and J by 14 bases, with 22 bases between the two germline ends. The CDR3 is 15 amino acids. Germline values: CDR1 SNHLY, CDR2 FYNNEI.

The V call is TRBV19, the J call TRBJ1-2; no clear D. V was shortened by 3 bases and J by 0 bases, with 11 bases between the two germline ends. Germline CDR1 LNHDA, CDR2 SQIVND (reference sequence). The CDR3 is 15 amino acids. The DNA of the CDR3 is TGTGCCAGTAGTATGGAACGGGGATCTAACTATGGCTACACCTTC. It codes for CASSMERGSNYGYTF.

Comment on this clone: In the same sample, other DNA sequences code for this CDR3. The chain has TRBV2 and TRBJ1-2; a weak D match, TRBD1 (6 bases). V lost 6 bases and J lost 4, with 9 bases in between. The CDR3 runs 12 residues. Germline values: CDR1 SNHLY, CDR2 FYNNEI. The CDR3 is CASSLGGYGYTF. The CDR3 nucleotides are TGTGCCAGCAGCCTAGGGGGCTATGGCTACACCTTC.

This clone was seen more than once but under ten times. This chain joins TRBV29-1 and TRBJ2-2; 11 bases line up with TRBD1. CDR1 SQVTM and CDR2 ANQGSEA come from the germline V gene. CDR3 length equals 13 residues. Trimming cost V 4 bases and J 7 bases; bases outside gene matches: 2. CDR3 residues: CSVGTGGVGELFF. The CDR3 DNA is TGCAGCGTTGGGACAGGGGGCGTCGGGGAGCTGTTTTTT.

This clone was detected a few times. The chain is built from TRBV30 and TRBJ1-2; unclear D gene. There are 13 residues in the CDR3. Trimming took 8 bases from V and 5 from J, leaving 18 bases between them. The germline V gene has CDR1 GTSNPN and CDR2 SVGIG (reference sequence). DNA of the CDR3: TGTGCCGATGGAGTCGGCGGATCTTATGGCTACACCTTC. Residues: CADGVGGSYGYTF.

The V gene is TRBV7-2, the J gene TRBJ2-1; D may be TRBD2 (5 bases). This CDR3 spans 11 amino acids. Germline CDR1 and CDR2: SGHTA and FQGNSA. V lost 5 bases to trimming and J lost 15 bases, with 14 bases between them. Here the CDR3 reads CASSPDPGGFF. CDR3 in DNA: TGTGCCAGCAGCCCTGACCCTGGAGGGTTCTTC.

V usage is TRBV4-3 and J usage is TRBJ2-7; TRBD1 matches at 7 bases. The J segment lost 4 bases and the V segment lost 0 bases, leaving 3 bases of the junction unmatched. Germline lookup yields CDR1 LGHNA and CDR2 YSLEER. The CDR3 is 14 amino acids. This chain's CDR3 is CASSQDPGGYEQYF. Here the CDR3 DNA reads TGCGCCAGCAGCCAAGATCCAGGGGGTTACGAGCAGTACTTC.

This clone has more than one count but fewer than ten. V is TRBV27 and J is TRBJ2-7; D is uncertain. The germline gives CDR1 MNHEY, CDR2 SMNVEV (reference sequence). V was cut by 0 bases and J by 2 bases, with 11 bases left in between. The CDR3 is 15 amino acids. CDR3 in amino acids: CASSLSLGMTYEQYF. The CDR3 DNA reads TGTGCCAGCAGTTTATCGCTGGGGATGACCTACGAGCAGTACTTC.

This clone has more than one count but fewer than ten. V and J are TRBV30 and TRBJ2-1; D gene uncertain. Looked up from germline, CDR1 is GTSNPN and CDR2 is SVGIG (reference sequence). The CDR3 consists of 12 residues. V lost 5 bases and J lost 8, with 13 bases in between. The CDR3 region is CAWATSPYEQFF. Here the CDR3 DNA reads TGTGCCTGGGCCACCTCTCCGTATGAGCAGTTCTTC.

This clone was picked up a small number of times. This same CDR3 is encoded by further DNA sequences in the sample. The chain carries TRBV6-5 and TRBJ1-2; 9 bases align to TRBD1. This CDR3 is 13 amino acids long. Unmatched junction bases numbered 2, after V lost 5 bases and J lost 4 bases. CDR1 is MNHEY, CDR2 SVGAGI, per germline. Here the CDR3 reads CASSRTGVYGYTF. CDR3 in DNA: TGTGCCAGCAGTCGGACAGGGGTCTATGGCTACACCTTC.

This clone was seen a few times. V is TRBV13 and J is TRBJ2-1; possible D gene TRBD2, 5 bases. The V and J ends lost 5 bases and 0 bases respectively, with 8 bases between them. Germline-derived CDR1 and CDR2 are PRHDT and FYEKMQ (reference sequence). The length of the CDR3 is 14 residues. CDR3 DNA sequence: TGTGCCAGCAGCCGCGGGTACTCCTACAATGAGCAGTTCTTC. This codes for CASSRGYSYNEQFF.

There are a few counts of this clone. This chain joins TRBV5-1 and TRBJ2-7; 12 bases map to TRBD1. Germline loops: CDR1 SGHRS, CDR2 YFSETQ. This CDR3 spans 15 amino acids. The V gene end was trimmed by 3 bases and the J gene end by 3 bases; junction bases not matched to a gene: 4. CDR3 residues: CASSSGTGGFYEQYF. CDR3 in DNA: TGCGCCAGCAGCTCCGGGACAGGGGGCTTCTACGAGCAGTACTTC. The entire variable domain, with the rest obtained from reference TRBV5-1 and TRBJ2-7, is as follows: KAGVTQTPRYLIKTRGQQVTLSCSPISGHRSVSWYQQTPGQGLQFLFEYFSETQRNKGNFPGRFSGRQFSNSRSEMNVSTLELGDSALYLCASSSGTGGFYEQYFGPGTRLTVT.

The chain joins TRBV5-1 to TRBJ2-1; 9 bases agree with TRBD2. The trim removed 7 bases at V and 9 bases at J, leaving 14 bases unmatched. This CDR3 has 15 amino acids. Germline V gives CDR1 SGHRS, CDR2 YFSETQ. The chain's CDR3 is CASCLSGGPTGEQFF. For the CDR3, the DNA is TGCGCCAGCTGCCTGAGCGGGGGGCCTACGGGTGAGCAGTTCTTC.

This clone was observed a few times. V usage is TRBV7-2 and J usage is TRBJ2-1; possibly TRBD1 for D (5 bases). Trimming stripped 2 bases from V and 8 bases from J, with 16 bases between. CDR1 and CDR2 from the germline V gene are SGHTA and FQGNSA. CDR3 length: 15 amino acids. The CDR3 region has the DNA TGTGCCAGCAGCTTAAACCAGGGTAATGAGGATGAGCAGTTCTTC. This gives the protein CASSLNQGNEDEQFF. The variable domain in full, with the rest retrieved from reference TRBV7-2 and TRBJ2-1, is GAGVSQSPSNKVTEKGKDVELRCDPISGHTALYWYRQSLGQGLEFLIYFQGNSAPDKSGLPSDRFSAERTGGSVSTLTIQRTQQEDSAVYLCASSLNQGNEDEQFFGPGTRLTVL.

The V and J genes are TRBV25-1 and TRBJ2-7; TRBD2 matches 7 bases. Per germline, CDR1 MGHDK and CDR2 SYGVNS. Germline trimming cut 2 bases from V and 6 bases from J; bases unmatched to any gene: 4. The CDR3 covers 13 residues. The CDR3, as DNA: TGTGCCAGCAGTGAACCCCCGGGGGGCGAGCAGTACTTC. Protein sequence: CASSEPPGGEQYF.